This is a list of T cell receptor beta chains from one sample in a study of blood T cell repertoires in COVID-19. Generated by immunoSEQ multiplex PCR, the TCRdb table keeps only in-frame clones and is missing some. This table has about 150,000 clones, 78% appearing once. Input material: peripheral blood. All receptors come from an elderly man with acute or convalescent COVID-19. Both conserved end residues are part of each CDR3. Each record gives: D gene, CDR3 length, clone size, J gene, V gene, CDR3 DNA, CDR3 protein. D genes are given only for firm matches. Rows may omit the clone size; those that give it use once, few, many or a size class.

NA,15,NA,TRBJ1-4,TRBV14,TGTGCCAGCAGCCAAGATGGTACAGGGTATGAAAAACTGTTTTTT,CASSQDGTGYEKLFF
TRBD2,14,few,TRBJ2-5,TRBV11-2,TGTGCCAGCAGCCCCGGGGGGGCCTGGGAGACCCAGTACTTC,CASSPGGAWETQYF
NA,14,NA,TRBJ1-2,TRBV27,TGTGCCAGCAGTCCCCAGGGGAAAAATGGAGGCTACACCTTC,CASSPQGKNGGYTF
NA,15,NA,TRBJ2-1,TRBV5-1,TGCGCCAGCAGCTTGGAATGGCTGGGGGGCAATGAGCAGTTCTTC,CASSLEWLGGNEQFF
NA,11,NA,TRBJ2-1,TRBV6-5,TGTGCCAGCCAGGTGACGTGGGAGCAGTTCTTC,CASQVTWEQFF
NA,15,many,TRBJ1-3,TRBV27,TGTGCCAGCAGGAGATATACAGGCGGTGAAAACACCATATATTTT,CASRRYTGGENTIYF
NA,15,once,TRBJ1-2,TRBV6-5,TGTGCCAGCAGGGAGGGAAGGGCAGCTAACTATGGCTACACCTTC,CASREGRAANYGYTF
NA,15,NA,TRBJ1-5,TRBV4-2,TGTGCCAGCAGCCAAGATATGGACAAAGATCAGCCCCAGCATTTT,CASSQDMDKDQPQHF
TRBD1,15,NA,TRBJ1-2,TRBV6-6,TGTGCCAGCAGTTACCAAGACAGGGGAGCCGGTGGCTACACCTTC,CASSYQDRGAGGYTF
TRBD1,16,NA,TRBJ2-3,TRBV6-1,TGTGCCAGCAGTGGGCTGACAGGGGGAACCACAGATACGCAGTATTTT,CASSGLTGGTTDTQYF
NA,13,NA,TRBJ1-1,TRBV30,TGTGCCTGGAGGACCGGGTTCAACACTGAAGCTTTCTTT,CAWRTGFNTEAFF
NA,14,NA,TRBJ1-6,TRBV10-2,TGCGCCAGCACGTTAACAGGGTTTGTTTCACCCCTCCACTTT,CASTLTGFVSPLHF
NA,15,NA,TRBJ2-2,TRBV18,TGTGCCAGCTCCCTGAACAGGGAGAGCACCGGGGAGCTGTTTTTT,CASSLNRESTGELFF
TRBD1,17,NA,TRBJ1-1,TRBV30,TGTGCCTGGAGTGACCCGGGACAGGGGTCGCCTGACACTGAAGCTTTCTTT,CAWSDPGQGSPDTEAFF
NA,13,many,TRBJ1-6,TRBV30,TGTGCCTGGACGGCGGGTCGTAATTCACCCCTCCACTTT,CAWTAGRNSPLHF
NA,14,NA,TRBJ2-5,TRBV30,TGTGCCTGGAGTGTAAGCACAGCCCAAGAGACCCAGTACTTC,CAWSVSTAQETQYF
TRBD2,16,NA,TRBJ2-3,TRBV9,TGTGCCAGCAGTGGCAGGGGACTAGCGATCACAGATACGCAGTATTTT,CASSGRGLAITDTQYF
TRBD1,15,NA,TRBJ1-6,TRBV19,TGTGCCAGTAGTATCGACAGGGCGGATAATTCACCCCTCCACTTT,CASSIDRADNSPLHF
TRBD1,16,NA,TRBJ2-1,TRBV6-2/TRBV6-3,TGTGCCAGCAGTTACTCGGGACAGGGGAGTAGCGATGAGCAGTTCTTC,CASSYSGQGSSDEQFF
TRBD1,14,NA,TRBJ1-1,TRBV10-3,TGTGCCATCAGTGAGGGGACAGGGACAGCTGAAGCTTTCTTT,CAISEGTGTAEAFF
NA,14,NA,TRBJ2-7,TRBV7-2,TGTGCCAGCAGCTTAGCGAGGTCGTCCTACGAGCAGTACTTC,CASSLARSSYEQYF
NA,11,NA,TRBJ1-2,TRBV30,TGTGCCTGGAGTGTATCCCAGGGCTACACCTTC,CAWSVSQGYTF
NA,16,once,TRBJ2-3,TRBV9,TGTGCCAGCAGCGTAGCTTCGGTAGCGGGCACAGATACGCAGTATTTT,CASSVASVAGTDTQYF
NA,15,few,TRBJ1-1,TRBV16,TGTGCCAGCAGCCAATCCCCGGGATGGAACACTGAAGCTTTCTTT,CASSQSPGWNTEAFF
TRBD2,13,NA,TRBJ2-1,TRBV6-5,TGTGCCATCCCGGGAGGGTTCTACAATGAGCAGTTCTTC,CAIPGGFYNEQFF
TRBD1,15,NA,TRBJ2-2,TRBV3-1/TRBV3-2,TGTGCCAGCAGCTCCGGGACAGGGGGATCCGGGGAGCTGTTTTTT,CASSSGTGGSGELFF
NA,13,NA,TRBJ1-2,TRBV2,TGTGCCAGCAGTGACGCAGGGAACTATGGCTACACCTTC,CASSDAGNYGYTF
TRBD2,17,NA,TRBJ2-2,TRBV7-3,TGTGCCAGCAGCAGGACTAGCGGGGGTACGAACACCGGGGAGCTGTTTTTT,CASSRTSGGTNTGELFF
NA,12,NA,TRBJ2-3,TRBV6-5,TGTGCCAGCAGTACAGGAGCAGATACGCAGTATTTT,CASSTGADTQYF
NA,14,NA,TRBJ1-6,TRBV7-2,TGTGCCAGCAGCTCAGGACAGTCCTATTCACCCCTCCACTTT,CASSSGQSYSPLHF
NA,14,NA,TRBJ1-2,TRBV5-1,TGCGCCAGCAGCTCCACAGGCGGCGGAAATGGCTACACCTTC,CASSSTGGGNGYTF
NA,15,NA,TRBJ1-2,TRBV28,TGTGCCAGCAGCCCACTGGGGGGGTGGGAAGATGGCTACACCTTC,CASSPLGGWEDGYTF
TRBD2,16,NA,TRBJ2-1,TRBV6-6,TGTGCCAGCAGTGCCGCGACTAGCGGGGGGGGGCGGGAGCAGTTCTTC,CASSAATSGGGREQFF
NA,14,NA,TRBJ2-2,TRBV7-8,TGTGCCAGCAGCTTAGGGCAGGTCACCGGGGAGCTGTTTTTT,CASSLGQVTGELFF
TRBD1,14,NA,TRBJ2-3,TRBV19,TGTGCCGCCAGTTCCTCCTCCGGGACAGGGACGCAGTATTTT,CAASSSSGTGTQYF
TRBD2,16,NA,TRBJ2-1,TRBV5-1,TGCGCCAGCAGCTACCTAGCGGGGGGGCCTATCGATGAGCAGTTCTTC,CASSYLAGGPIDEQFF
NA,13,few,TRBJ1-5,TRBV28,TGTGCCAGCAAGACAGGTGGGCCCCAGCCCCAGCATTTT,CASKTGGPQPQHF
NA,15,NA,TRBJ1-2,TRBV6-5,TGTGCCAGCAGTTACTCGACAGTTAAGGGCTATGGCTACACCTTC,CASSYSTVKGYGYTF
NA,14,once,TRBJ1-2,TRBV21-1,TGTGCCAGCAGCAAATGTGGAGGAGACTATGGCTACACCTTC,CASSKCGGDYGYTF
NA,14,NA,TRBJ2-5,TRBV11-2,TGTGCCAGCAGCCCAGGACAGTACCAAGAGACCCAGTACTTC,CASSPGQYQETQYF
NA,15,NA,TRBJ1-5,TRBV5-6,TGTGCCAGCAGCTTGTTTTCGGGACAAGGACAGCCCCAGCATTTT,CASSLFSGQGQPQHF
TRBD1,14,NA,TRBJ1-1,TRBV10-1,TGCGCCAGCAGTGAACACAGGGGAGGCACTGAAGCTTTCTTT,CASSEHRGGTEAFF
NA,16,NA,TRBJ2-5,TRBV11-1,TGTGCCAGCAGCTTATTGGAGGGCCGGCGAAAAGAGACCCAGTACTTC,CASSLLEGRRKETQYF
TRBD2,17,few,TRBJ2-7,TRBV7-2,TGTGCCAGCAGCTTCGATAGCGGGGGGCTCTTCTCCTACGAGCAGTACTTC,CASSFDSGGLFSYEQYF
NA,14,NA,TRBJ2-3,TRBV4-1,TGCGCCAGCAGCCATTTTCCTAGCACAGATACGCAGTATTTT,CASSHFPSTDTQYF
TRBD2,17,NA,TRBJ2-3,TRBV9,TGTGCCAGCAGCCCGCGACTAGCGGGGGGAAGCACAGATACGCAGTATTTT,CASSPRLAGGSTDTQYF
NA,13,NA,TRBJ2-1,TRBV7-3,TGTGCCAGCAGCTTAGACAGAGACAATGAGCAGTTCTTC,CASSLDRDNEQFF
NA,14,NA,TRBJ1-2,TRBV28,TGTGCCAGCAGTTCCCCGACAGGATTCTATGGCTACACCTTC,CASSSPTGFYGYTF
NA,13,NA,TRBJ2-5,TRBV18,TGTGCCAGCTCAACCCGACAGGAAGAGACCCAGTACTTC,CASSTRQEETQYF
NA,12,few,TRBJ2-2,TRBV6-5,TGTGCCAGCAGGGAGGCCACCGGGGAGCTGTTTTTT,CASREATGELFF
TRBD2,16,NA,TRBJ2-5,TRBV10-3,TGTGCCATCAGGACCGGGACTAGCGGGGGACAAGAGACCCAGTACTTC,CAIRTGTSGGQETQYF
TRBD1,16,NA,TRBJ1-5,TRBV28,TGTGCCAGCAGGGGGACAGGGGGCACTGGCAATCAGCCCCAGCATTTT,CASRGTGGTGNQPQHF
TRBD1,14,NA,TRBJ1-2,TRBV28,TGTGCCAGCGTTAGGGACAGTGCTTCTATGAGCTACACCTTC,CASVRDSASMSYTF